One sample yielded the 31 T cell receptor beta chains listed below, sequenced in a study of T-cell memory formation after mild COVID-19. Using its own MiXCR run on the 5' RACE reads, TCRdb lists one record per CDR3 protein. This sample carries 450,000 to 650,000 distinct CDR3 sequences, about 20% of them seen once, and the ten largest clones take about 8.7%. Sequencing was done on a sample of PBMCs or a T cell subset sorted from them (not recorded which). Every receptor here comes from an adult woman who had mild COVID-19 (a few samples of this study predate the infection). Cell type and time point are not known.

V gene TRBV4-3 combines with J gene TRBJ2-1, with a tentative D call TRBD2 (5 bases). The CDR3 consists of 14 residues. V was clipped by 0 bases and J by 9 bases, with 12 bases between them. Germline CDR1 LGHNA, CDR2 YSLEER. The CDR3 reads CASSQERVMAEQFF. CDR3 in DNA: TGCGCCAGCAGCCAAGAGCGGGTAATGGCTGAGCAGTTCTTC.

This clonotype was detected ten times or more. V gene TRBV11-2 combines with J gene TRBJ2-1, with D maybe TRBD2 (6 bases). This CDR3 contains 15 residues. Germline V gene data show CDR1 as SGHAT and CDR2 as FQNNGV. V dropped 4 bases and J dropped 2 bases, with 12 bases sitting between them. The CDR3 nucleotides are TGTGCCAGCAGCTCACTAGCAAACCCCTACAATGAGCAGTTCTTC. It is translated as CASSSLANPYNEQFF.

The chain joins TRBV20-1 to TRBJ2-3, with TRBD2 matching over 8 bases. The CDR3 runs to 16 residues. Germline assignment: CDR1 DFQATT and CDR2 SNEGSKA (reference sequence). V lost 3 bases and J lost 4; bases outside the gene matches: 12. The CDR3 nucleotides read TGCAGTGCTAGCGGTGTAGCGGGAAAAGGACCAGATACGCAGTATTTT. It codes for CSASGVAGKGPDTQYF.

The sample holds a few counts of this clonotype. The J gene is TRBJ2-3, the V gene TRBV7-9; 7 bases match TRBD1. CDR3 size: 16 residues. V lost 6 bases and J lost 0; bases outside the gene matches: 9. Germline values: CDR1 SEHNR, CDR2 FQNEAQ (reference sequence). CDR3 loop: CASRRPGTASTDTQYF. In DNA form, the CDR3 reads TGTGCCAGCAGAAGACCCGGGACAGCTAGCACAGATACGCAGTATTTT.

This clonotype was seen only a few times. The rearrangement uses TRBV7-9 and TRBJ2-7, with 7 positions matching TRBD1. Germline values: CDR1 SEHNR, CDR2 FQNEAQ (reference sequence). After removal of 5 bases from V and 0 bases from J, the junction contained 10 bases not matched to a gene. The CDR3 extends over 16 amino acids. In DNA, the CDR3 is TGTGCCAGCAGCCCACGGACAGGCCAGAGCTCCTACGAGCAGTACTTC. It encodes CASSPRTGQSSYEQYF. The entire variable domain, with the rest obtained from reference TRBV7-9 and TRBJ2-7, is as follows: DTGVSQNPRHKITKRGQNVTFRCDPISEHNRLYWYRQTLGQGPEFLTYFQNEAQLEKSRLLSDRFSAERPKGSFSTLEIQRTEQGDSAMYLCASSPRTGQSSYEQYFGPGTRLTVT.

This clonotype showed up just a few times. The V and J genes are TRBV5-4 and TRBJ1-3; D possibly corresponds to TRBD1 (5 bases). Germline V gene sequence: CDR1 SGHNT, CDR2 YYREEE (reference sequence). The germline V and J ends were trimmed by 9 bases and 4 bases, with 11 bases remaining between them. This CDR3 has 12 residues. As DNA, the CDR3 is TGTGCCACTACAGGCCCGGGAAACACCATATATTTT. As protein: CATTGPGNTIYF.

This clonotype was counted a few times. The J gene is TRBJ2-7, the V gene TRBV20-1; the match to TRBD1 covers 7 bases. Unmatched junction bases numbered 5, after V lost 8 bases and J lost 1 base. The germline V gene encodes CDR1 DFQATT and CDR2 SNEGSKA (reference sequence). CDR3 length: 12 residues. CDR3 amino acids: CSCGQASYEQYF. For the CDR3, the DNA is TGCAGTTGCGGACAGGCGTCCTACGAGCAGTACTTC.

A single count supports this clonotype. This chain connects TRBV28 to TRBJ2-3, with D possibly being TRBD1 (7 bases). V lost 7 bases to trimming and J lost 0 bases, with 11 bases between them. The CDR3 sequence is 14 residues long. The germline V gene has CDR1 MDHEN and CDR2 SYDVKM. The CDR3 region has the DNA TGTGCCAGCATCCAGGGGGGCAGCACAGATACGCAGTATTTT. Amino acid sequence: CASIQGGSTDTQYF.

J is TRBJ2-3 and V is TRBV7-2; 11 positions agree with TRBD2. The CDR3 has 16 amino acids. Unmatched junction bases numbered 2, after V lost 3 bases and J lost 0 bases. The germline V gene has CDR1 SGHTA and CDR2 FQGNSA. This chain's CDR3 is CASSLTSGTSTDTQYF. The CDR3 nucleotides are TGTGCCAGCAGCTTGACTAGCGGGACTAGCACAGATACGCAGTATTTT. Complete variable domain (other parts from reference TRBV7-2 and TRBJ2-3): GAGVSQSPSNKVTEKGKDVELRCDPISGHTALYWYRQSLGQGLEFLIYFQGNSAPDKSGLPSDRFSAERTGGSVSTLTIQRTQQEDSAVYLCASSLTSGTSTDTQYFGPGTRLTVL.

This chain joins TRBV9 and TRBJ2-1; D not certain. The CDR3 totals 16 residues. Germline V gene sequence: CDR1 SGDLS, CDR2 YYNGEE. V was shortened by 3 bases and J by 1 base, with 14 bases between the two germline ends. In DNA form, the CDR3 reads TGTGCCAGCAGCGCGGGCGGCGGAGTTTCCTACAATGAGCAGTTCTTC. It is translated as CASSAGGGVSYNEQFF.

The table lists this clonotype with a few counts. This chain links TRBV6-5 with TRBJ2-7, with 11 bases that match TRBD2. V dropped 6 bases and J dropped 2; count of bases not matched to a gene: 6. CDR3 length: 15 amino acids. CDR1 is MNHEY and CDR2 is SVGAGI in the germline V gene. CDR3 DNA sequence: TGTGCCAGCAGCCACCGACTAGCGGGGACCTACGAGCAGTACTTC. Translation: CASSHRLAGTYEQYF.

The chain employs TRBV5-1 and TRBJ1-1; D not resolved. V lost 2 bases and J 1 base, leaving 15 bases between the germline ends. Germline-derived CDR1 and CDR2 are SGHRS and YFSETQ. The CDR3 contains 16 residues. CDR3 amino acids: CASSFQTNSQNTEAFF. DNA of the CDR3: TGCGCCAGCAGCTTCCAGACCAATTCACAGAACACTGAAGCTTTCTTT.

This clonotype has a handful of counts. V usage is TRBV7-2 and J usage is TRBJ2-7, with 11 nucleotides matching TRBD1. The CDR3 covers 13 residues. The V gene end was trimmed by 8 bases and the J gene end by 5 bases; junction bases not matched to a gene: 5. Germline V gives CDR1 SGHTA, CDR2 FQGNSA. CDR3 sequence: CASGQGAKDEQYF. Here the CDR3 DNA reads TGTGCCAGCGGACAGGGGGCTAAGGACGAGCAGTACTTC.

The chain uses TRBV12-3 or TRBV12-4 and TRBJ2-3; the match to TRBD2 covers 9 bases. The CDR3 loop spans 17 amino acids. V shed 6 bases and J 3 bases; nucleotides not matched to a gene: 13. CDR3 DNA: TGTGCCAGCAGAAAACGACAACTAGCGGGTGTTACAGATACGCAGTATTTT. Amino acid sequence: CASRKRQLAGVTDTQYF.

CDR3 DNA sequence: TGTGCCAGCAGCCAACGACAGGGCTATCAGCCCCAGCATTTT. Residues: CASSQRQGYQPQHF. The chain combines TRBV3-1 with TRBJ1-5, with 7 bases lining up with TRBD1. The germline gives CDR1 LGHDT, CDR2 YNNKEL (reference sequence). The length of the CDR3 is 14 residues. The V and J ends lost 2 bases and 5 bases, in that order; junction bases with no gene match: 3. Full variable domain (rest looked up from reference TRBV3-1 and TRBJ1-5): DTAVSQTPKYLVTQMGNDKSIKCEQNLGHDTMYWYKQDSKKFLKIMFSYNNKELIINETVPNRFSPKSPDKAHLNLHINSLELGDSAVYFCASSQRQGYQPQHFGDGTRLSIL.

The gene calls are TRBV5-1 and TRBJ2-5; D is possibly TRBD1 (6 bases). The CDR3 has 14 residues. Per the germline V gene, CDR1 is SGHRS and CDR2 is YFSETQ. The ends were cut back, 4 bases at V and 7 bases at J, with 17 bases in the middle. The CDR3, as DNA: TGCGCCAGCAGCCCCGGACAGACGCCAGGGACCCAGTACTTC. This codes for CASSPGQTPGTQYF.

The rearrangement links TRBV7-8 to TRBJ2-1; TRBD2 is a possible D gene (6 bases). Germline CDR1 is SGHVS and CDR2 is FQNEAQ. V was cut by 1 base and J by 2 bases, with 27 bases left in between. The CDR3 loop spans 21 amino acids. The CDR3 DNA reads TGTGCCAGCAGCTTAGAGCGGGTACCGGCGCGAAAGGGCCGAGCCTACAATGAGCAGTTCTTC. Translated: CASSLERVPARKGRAYNEQFF. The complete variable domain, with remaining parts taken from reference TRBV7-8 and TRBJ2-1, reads GAGVSQSPRYKVAKRGQDVALRCDPISGHVSLFWYQQALGQGPEFLTYFQNEAQLDKSGLPSDRFFAERPEGSVSTLKIQRTQQEDSAVYLCASSLERVPARKGRAYNEQFFGPGTRLTVL.

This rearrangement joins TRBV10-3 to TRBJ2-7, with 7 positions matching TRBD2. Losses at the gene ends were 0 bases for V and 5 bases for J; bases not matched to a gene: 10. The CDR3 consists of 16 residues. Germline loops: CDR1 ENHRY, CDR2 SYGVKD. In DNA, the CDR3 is TGTGCCATCAGTGAGTCGGGGGGGAGGATTGGAAACGAGCAGTACTTC. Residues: CAISESGGRIGNEQYF.

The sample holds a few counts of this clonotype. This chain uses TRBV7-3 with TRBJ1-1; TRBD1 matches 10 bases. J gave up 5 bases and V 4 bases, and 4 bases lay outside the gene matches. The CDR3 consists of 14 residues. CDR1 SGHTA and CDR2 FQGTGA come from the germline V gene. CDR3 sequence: CASSSDRGGTEAFF. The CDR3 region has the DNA TGTGCCAGCAGCTCGGACAGGGGGGGTACTGAAGCTTTCTTT.

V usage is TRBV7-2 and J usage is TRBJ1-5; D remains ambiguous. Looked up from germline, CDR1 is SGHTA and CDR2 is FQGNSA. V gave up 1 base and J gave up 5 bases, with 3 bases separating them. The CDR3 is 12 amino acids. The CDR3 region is CASSLVDQPQHF. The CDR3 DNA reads TGTGCCAGCAGCTTAGTCGATCAGCCCCAGCATTTT.

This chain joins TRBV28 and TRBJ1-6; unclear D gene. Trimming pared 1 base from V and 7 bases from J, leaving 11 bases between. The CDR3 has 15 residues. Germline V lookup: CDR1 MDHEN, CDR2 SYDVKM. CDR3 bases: TGTGCCAGCAGTTTATTTGGTCGGATCAATTCACCCCTCCACTTT. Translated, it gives CASSLFGRINSPLHF.

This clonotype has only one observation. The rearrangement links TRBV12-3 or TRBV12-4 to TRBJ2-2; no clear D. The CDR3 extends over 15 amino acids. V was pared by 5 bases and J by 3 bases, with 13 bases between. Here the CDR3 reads CASSRPRKHTGELFF. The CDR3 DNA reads TGTGCCAGCAGTCGGCCCAGAAAGCACACCGGGGAGCTGTTTTTT.

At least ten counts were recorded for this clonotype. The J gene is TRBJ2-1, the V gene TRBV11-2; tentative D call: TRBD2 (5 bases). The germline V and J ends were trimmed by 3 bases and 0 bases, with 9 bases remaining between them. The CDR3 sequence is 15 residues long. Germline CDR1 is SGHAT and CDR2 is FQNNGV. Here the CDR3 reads CASSFTGSSYNEQFF. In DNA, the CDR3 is TGTGCCAGCAGCTTTACGGGGAGCTCCTACAATGAGCAGTTCTTC.

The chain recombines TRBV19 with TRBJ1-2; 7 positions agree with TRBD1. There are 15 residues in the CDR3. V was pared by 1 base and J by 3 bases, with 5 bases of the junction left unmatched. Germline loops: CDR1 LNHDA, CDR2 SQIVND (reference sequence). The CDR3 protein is CASSIARGPYYGYTF. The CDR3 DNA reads TGTGCCAGTAGTATAGCTAGGGGGCCGTACTATGGCTACACCTTC.

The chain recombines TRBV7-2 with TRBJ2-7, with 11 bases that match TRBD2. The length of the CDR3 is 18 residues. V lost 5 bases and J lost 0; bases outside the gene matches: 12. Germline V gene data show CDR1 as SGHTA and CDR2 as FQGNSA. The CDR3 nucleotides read TGTGCCAGCAGCCAACCTCGGACTAGCGGGTTAAGCTCCTACGAGCAGTACTTC. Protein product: CASSQPRTSGLSSYEQYF. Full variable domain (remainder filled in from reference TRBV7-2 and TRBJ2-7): GAGVSQSPSNKVTEKGKDVELRCDPISGHTALYWYRQSLGQGLEFLIYFQGNSAPDKSGLPSDRFSAERTGGSVSTLTIQRTQQEDSAVYLCASSQPRTSGLSSYEQYFGPGTRLTVT.

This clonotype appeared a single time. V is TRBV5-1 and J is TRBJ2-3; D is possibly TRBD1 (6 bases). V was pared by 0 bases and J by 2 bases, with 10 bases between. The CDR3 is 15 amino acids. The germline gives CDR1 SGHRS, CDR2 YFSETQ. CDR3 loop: CASSLGQENTDTQYF. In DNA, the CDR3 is TGCGCCAGCAGCTTGGGACAGGAGAACACAGATACGCAGTATTTT.

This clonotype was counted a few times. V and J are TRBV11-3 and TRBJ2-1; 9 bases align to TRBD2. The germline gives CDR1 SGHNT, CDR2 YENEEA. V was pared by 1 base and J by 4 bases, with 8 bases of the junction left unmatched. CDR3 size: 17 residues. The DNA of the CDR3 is TGTGCCAGCAGCTTAGGTCGGGGCGGACTAGCGTACAATGAGCAGTTCTTC. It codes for CASSLGRGGLAYNEQFF.

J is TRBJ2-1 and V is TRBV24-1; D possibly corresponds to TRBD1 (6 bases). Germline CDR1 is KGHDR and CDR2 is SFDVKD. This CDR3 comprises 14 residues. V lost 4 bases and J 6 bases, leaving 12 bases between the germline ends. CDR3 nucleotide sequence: TGTGCCACCAGTGACTTTACAGGGACCAATGAGCAGTTCTTC. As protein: CATSDFTGTNEQFF.

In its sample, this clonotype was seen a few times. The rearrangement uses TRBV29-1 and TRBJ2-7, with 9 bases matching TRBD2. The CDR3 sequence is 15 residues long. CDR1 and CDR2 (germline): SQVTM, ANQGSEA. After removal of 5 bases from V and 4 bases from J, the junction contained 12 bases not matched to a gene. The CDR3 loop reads CSVISQTSGLYEQYF. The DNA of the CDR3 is TGCAGCGTTATATCCCAAACTAGCGGGTTATACGAGCAGTACTTC.

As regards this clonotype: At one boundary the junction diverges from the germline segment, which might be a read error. CDR3 region: CASGQDRGRNQPQHF. CDR3 DNA sequence: TGCGCCAGCGGCCAAGATCGGGGCAGGAATCAGCCCCAGCATTTT. V is TRBV4-3 and J is TRBJ1-5, with a weak D call TRBD1 (5 bases). The CDR3 has 15 residues. The germline gives CDR1 LGHNA, CDR2 YSLEER.

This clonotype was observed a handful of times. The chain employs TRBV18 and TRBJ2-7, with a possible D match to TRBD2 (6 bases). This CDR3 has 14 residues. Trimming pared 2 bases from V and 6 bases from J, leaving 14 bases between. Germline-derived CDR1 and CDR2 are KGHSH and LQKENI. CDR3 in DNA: TGTGCCAGCTCACCAGCGGGGATTGGCCTCGAGCAGTACTTC. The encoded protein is CASSPAGIGLEQYF. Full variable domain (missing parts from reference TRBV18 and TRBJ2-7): NAGVMQNPRHLVRRRGQEARLRCSPMKGHSHVYWYRQLPEEGLKFMVYLQKENIIDESGMPKERFSAEFPKEGPSILRIQQVVRGDSAAYFCASSPAGIGLEQYFGPGTRLTVT.